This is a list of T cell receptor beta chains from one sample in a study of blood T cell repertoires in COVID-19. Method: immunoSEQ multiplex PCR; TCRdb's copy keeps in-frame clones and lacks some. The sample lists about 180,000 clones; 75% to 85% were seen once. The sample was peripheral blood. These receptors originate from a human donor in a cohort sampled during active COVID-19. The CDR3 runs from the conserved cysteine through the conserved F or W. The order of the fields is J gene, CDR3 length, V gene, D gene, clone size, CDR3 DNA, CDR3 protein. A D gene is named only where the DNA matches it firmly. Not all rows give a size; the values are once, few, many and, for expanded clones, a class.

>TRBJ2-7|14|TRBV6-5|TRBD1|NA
TGTGCCAGCATGGGGGACAGGGGAATCGGCGAGCAGTACTTC
CASMGDRGIGEQYF
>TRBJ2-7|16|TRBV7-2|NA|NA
TGTGCCAGCAGCTTAGAGCCAGGGCCAATCTCCTACGAGCAGTACTTC
CASSLEPGPISYEQYF
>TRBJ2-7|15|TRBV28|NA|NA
TGTGCCAGCACCCTTAAGGTGGCGGGCACCTACGAGCAGTACTTC
CASTLKVAGTYEQYF
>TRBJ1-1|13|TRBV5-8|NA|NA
TGTGCCAGCATTGGTCGGGGTGGCACTGAAGCTTTCTTT
CASIGRGGTEAFF
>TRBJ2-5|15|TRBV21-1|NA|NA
TGTGCCAGCAGCAAATCACCTCCTGAGCATCTGACCCAGTACTTC
CASSKSPPEHLTQYF
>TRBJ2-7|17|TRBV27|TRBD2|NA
TGTGCCAGCAGTTTATCGGCCGGGGGACTAGCGGGGGTCGAGCAGTACTTC
CASSLSAGGLAGVEQYF
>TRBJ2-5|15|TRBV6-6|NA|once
TGTGCCAGCAGTTACTCCGGGACACCCCAAGAGGCCCAGTACTTC
CASSYSGTPQEAQYF
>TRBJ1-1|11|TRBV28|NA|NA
TGTGCCACCTCAGGGGCACCTGAAGCTTTCTTT
CATSGAPEAFF
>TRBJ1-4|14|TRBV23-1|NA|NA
TGCGCCAGCAGTCGAAGGCGGAAGGAGGAAAAACTGTTTTTT
CASSRRRKEEKLFF
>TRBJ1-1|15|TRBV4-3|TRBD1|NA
TGCGCCAGCAGCCAAGGGGACAGGGCCGGCACTGAAGCTTTCTTT
CASSQGDRAGTEAFF